This TCR beta chain was sequenced for a study of T cells expressing NK-cell markers. TCRdb processed the 5' RACE reads again and assigns one entry to each CDR3 protein, with no DNA. The sample table sets out a few hundred thousand distinct CDR3 sequences. This CDR3 has 12 residues. Germline V gives CDR1 SQVTM, CDR2 ANQGSEA. This chain links TRBV29-1 with TRBJ2-7; the D call from TCRdb, TRBD1, cannot be confirmed without DNA. The sequence was obtained from a man aged 18 to 30 in good health. The specimen was blood T cells: a sorted CD56 or NKG2C T cell subset, CD4+ or CD8+ T cells, or bulk PBMC T cells (not recorded which). The CDR3 is CSALGPNYEQYF.